Sequencing of this T cell receptor (beta chain) was carried out in a study of radiation and T cells in renal cell carcinoma. The study's findings and limits: Without pretreatment biopsies, baseline tumor clonotype presence was undetermined.

The method was immunoSEQ multiplex PCR; TCRdb's version includes in-frame clones alone and lacks a portion of them. The repertoire holds roughly 45,000 clones, with roughly 80% as singletons. On this clone: What it recognizes is unknown.

Germline V gene data show CDR1 as LNHDA and CDR2 as SQIVND (reference sequence). The CDR3 spans 14 residues. V shed 9 bases and J 1 base; nucleotides not matched to a gene: 6. Specified time point: blood 4 weeks post-SBRT, at nephrectomy. Treatment of the sample: 15 Gy SBRT to primary tumor, nephrectomy 4 weeks later. Nephrectomy followed 15 Gy stereotactic body radiation by 4 weeks. The patient's renal cell carcinoma had clear cell pathology. This chain connects TRBV19 to TRBJ1-1; 9 nucleotides line up with TRBD1. The sequence came from a woman aged 70-85 years with renal cell carcinoma. Source: blood, taken from a patient whose treatment included radiotherapy and nephrectomy. This CDR3 reads CASLPGQGNTEAFF. DNA of the CDR3: TGTGCCAGCTTACCGGGACAGGGGAACACTGAAGCTTTCTTT.